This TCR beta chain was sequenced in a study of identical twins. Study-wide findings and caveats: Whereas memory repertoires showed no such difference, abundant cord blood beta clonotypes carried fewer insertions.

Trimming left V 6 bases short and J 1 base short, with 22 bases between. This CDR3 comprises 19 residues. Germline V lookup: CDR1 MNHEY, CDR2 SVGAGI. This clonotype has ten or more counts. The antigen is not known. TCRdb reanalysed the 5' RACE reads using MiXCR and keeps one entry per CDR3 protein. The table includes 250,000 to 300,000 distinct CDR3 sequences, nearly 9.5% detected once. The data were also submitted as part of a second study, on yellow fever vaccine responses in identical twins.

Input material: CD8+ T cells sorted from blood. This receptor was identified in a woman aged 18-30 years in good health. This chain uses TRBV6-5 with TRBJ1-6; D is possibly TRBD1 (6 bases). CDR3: CASSYGGRGPESYNSPLHF. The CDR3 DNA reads TGTGCCAGCAGCTATGGGGGCCGGGGTCCGGAATCCTATAATTCACCCCTCCACTTT.